The source of this T cell receptor beta chain is a study of T cell responses to AZD1222 COVID-19 vaccine. Overall study results and limits: Donors skewed white British and female; clonal diversity was possibly underestimated. Along spike, vaccine-associated CD4 TCRs were found throughout, with dominance at 160-218 and 743-854.

This clone was observed a few times. Its target is not known. This CDR3 comprises 15 residues. Germline V gene lookup returns CDR1 LNHDA and CDR2 SQIVND (reference sequence). The ends were cut back, 4 bases at V and 4 bases at J, with 16 bases in the middle. Using immunoSEQ multiplex PCR, the repertoire was profiled, and TCRdb retains in-frame clones only, with some absent. The data contain roughly 80,000 clones, approximately 88% of them singletons. The receptor was derived from an adult in good health. The sample consisted of peripheral blood, taken on day 0 of MenACWY control vaccination. The chain recombines TRBV19 with TRBJ2-5, with D unclear. The CDR3 spells CASSNVYAGRETQYF. CDR3 sequence (DNA): TGTGCCAGTAGTAACGTGTACGCCGGACGAGAGACCCAGTACTTC.